The sequence of this TCR beta chain was determined in a study of molecular identifiers for immune sequencing clone quantification. Study results and caveats: Effector cells had over 99% of their molecules in clones above 20 RNA copies, while naive cells had under 1%.

The CDR3 totals 13 residues. The V gene lost 0 bases and the J gene lost 5 bases, with 4 bases spanning the gap. The germline gives CDR1 LGHNA, CDR2 YNFKEQ. This clonotype has ten or more counts. Its antigen remains unknown. For bulk TCR libraries, previously described methods and listed TCR primers were used. MiXCR, applied by TCRdb to the PCR reads, yields one record per CDR3 protein. The table lists 80,000 to 95,000 distinct CDR3 sequences, around 19% of them singletons, with about 0.85% in the top ten. In the sort, naive CD8 T cells were defined as CD8+CD4-CCR7+CD45RA+. Sequencing was performed on naive CD8+ T cells from blood, with Jurkat cell RNA spiked in. Noted subset: FACS-sorted CD8+CD4-CCR7+CD45RA+ naive T cells. The TCR sequence derives from a human donor in good health. Some libraries in this study had Jurkat cell RNA spiked in. V and J are TRBV4-2 and TRBJ2-2, with D uncertain. For the CDR3, the DNA is TGTGCCAGCAGCCAAGAAAATACCGGGGAGCTGTTTTTT. As protein: CASSQENTGELFF.